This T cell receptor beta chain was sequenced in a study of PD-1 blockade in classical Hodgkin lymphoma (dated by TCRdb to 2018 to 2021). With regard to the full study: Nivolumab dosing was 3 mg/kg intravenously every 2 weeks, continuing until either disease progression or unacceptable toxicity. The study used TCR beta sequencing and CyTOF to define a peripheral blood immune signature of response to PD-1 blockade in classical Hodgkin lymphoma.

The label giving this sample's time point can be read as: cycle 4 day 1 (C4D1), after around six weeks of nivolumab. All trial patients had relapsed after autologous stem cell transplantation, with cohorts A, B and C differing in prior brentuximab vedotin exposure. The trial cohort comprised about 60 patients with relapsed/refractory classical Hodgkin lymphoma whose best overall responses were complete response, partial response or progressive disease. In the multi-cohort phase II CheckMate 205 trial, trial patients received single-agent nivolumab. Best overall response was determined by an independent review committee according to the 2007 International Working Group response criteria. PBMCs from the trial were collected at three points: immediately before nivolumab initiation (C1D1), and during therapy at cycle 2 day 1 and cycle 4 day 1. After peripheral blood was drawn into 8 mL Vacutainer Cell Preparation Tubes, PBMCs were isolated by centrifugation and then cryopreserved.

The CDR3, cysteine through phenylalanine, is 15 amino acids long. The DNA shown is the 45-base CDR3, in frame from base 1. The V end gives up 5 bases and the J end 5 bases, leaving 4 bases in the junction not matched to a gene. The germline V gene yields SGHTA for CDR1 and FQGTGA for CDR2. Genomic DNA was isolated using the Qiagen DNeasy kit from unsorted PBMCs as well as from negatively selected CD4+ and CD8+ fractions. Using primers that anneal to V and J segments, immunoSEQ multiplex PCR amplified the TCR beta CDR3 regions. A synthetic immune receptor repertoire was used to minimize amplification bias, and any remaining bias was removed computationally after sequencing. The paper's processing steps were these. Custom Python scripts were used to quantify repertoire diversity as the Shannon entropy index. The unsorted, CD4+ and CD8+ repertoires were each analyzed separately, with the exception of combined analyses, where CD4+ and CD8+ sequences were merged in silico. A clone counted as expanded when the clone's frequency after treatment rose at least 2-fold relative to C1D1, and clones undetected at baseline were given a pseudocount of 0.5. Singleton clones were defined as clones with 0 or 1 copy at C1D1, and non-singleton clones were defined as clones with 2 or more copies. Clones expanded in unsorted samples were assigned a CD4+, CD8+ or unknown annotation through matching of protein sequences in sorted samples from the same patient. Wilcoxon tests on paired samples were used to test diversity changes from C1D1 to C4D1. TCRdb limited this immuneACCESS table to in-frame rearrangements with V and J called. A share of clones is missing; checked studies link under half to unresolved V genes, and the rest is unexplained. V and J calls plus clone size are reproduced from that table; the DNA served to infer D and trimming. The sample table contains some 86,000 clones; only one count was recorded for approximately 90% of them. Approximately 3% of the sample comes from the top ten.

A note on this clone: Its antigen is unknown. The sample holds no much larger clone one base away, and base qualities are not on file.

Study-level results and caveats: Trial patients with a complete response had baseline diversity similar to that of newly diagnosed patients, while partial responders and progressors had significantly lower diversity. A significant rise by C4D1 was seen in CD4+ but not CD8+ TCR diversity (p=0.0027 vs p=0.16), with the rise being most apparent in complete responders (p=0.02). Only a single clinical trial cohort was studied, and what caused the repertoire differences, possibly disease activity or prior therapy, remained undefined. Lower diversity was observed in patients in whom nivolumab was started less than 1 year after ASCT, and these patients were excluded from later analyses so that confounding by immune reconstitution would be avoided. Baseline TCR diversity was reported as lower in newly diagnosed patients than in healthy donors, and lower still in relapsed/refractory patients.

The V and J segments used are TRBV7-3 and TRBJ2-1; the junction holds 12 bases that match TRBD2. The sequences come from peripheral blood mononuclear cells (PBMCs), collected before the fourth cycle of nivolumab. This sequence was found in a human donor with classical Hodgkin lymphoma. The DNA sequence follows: TGTGCCAGCAGCCTCCTAGCGGGGGGGCACAATGAGCAGTTCTTC. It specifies CASSLLAGGHNEQFF.